Shown below are 2 T cell receptor beta chains from a single sample sequenced in a study of blood T cells in healthy people across ages. Next came a second PCR, run for roughly 6 to 11 cycles, which used a sample-barcoded 5' primer along with a J-beta primer mix. A single record per CDR3 protein comes from TCRdb applying MiXCR to the 5' RACE reads. The sample gives fewer than 2 million distinct CDR3 sequences, approximately 39% of which show up once; under 30% is in the top ten. The sequenced sample was blood. The receptors here all came from a human donor in good health.

This sequence joins TRBV11-2 and TRBJ1-2, with 9 bases aligning to TRBD1. J gave up 2 bases and V 2 bases, and 12 bases lay outside the gene matches. From germline, CDR1 is SGHAT and CDR2 FQNNGV. The CDR3 runs to 18 residues. Here the CDR3 reads CASSLNVARTGENYGYTF. The CDR3 coding sequence is TGTGCCAGCAGCTTAAACGTAGCGAGGACAGGGGAAAACTATGGCTACACCTTC.

In this sample, this clonotype turned up a few times. The J gene is TRBJ1-2, the V gene TRBV30; D is perhaps TRBD1 (6 bases). CDR1 and CDR2 from the germline V gene are GTSNPN and SVGIG (reference sequence). The CDR3 extends over 12 amino acids. Trimming removed 5 bases at V and 6 bases at J, with 13 bases between. The CDR3, as DNA: TGTGCCTGGTTAACAGGGTCGCATGGCTACACCTTC. Translation: CAWLTGSHGYTF.